This paragraph reports one T cell receptor beta chain. The target of this receptor is not known. Base qualities are missing; no much larger clone stands one base away. The entry originates in a study of shared clonotypes between healthy human individuals (dated by TCRdb to about 2020). Broadly, across the study: The cohort comprised two women and a few men aged 18 to 49 years. The study deeply sequenced blood TCR repertoires of about 5 healthy adults to estimate repertoire size and the extent of clonotype sharing between individuals. Libraries were prepared and TCR repertoires were sequenced by different laboratories using diverse techniques, in order to increase sequencing depth and limit assay-specific biases. Leukapheresis yielded between about 0.85 and 9.5 billion PBMCs per donor.

General study outcomes and caveats: Sampling was restricted to blood, and TCR repertoires in tissue are likely to differ from TCR repertoires in blood. Pairwise subsampling indicated that sequencing depth was expected to affect the degree of clonotype sharing among donors. The genetic and exposure-history diversity represented was limited by the small number of donors.

Donors were healthy HIV-negative adults with no recently reported acute infections or vaccinations. Every donor was a Caucasian adult residing in Nashville, Tennessee, USA. For unsorted samples, roughly 81 million PBMCs were counted and genomic DNA was extracted with the QIAamp DNA Blood Mini kit. Blood was obtained by leukapheresis, after which PBMCs were separated by Ficoll-Histopaque density gradient centrifugation and cryopreserved in liquid nitrogen vapor phase. Taken from the germline V gene, the CDR1 and CDR2 loops are MGHDK and SYGVNS. Trimming removed 8 bases from V and 1 base from J; the gene matches leave 3 bases unexplained. From the cysteine up to the phenylalanine, the CDR3 has a length of 14 residues. Solely the CDR3 DNA is kept, with 42 bases framed from the first base. TCR CDR3 regions were amplified from genomic DNA by multiplex PCR using the deep immunoSEQ assay. Extracted genomic DNA from each cell subset was distributed evenly across all wells of several immunoSEQ 96-well plates, and each plate was treated as a replicate. For unsorted PBMC, 300 ng genomic DNA, equal to 30,000 or so T cell genomes, was loaded into each replicate PCR. Unsorted PBMC genomic DNA was sequenced across ten immunoSEQ deep assay plates. Purified libraries were quantified with a Qubit 3.0 fluorometer, sized on a Bioanalyzer 2100, and re-quantified with the KAPA Library Quantification kit. A separate single-read 150-cycle Illumina NextSeq 550 flow cell was used to sequence each immunoSEQ 96-well plate. From the authors' description of their analysis: The immunoSEQ output contained only junctional sequences without quality scores, so filtering could not match that applied to full-length reads. Sequences were annotated with PyIR, a Python wrapper for IgBLAST v1.9, and V/J genes and CDR3 were assigned using IMGT germline references. Reads were filtered out if the reads had weak V/J assignments (E-value above 1e-6), no CDR3, stop codons, out-of-frame junctions, or ambiguous translated residues. V3J clonotypes were defined as sequences sharing the same inferred V gene, J gene, and CDR3 amino acid sequence. To compute the percentage overlap between repertoires, the number of shared unique clonotypes was divided by the size of the smaller repertoire. RTK rarefaction, the Chao1 estimator, and Recon v2.1 estimates of unobserved clonotypes were used to assess repertoire richness. TCRdb stores this immuneACCESS table with in-frame sequences only. Part of the clones is absent; in the studies checked, under half of the shortfall reflects unresolved V genes, and no reason is known for the rest. D and trimming were read from the DNA, whereas the V and J calls and clone size are those reported in that table. Here the sample has under 600,000 clones; about 80% occur a single time. The ten top clones hold around an eighth of the sample.

In this chain, TRBV25-1 is recombined with TRBJ2-2, and TRBD1 matches 8 of the central bases. This TCR derives from a woman aged 40 to 50 in good health. Some clones in this sample may be carry-over from other donors' samples. Sample: PBMCs. The nucleotide sequence reads TGTGCCAGCGGGGACAGGATGAACACCGGGGAGCTGTTTTTT. Its translation reads: CASGDRMNTGELFF.